The rows below give T cell receptor beta chains drawn from one sample of a study of T cell repertoires in cytomegalovirus infection. These TCRs are of unknown antigen specificity. Via MiXCR, TCRdb re-called the reads, giving one row per CDR3 protein. The sample consists of 350,000 to 400,000 distinct CDR3 sequences, approximately 30% of them appearing once. Sequenced material: cultured PBMCs, taken from culture after CMV antigen stimulation. These receptors came from a human donor in good health (CMV status not recorded). Some clones in this sample may be carry-over from other donors' samples. CDR3s include the opening cysteine and the closing phenylalanine or tryptophan.

V gene,J gene,CDR3 protein
TRBV19,TRBJ1-2,CASYRAVYGNTF
TRBV11-2,TRBJ2-1,CASSLVPNEQFF
TRBV7-2,TRBJ2-2,CASSLVLAGGELFF
TRBV11-2,TRBJ1-2,CASSLFKGDPRFSGYTF
TRBV6-1,TRBJ2-1,CASSEATRDENNEQFF
TRBV12-3/TRBV12-4,TRBJ2-5,CASSLRSGYDQETQYF
TRBV2,TRBJ1-4,CASSAQGMNEKLFF
TRBV12-3/TRBV12-4,TRBJ2-1,CASSSEVAGEQFF
TRBV10-3,TRBJ2-3,CAISGDLRTDTQYF
TRBV4-1,TRBJ1-3,CASSQAGHTIYF
TRBV7-2,TRBJ2-1,CASSKGLAGGNNEQFF
TRBV20-1,TRBJ1-1,CSAPKGVNTEAFF
TRBV27,TRBJ1-6,CATRDGSSYNSPLHF
TRBV19,TRBJ2-3,CASSTRGPGRSDTQYF
TRBV4-3,TRBJ2-1,CASSQDSYYNEQFF
TRBV7-2,TRBJ1-4,CASSPGQGGEKLFF
TRBV12-3/TRBV12-4,TRBJ2-7,CASSPRGGNIYEQYF
TRBV5-1,TRBJ2-1,CASSLAPTGSSGNEQFF
TRBV7-6,TRBJ2-7,CASSLDASHEQYF
TRBV6-2/TRBV6-3,TRBJ2-1,CASSYSMTSGRSYNEQFF
TRBV7-8,TRBJ2-7,CASSHGTTYEQYF
TRBV7-8,TRBJ2-5,CASSLTRLSGETQYF
TRBV12-3/TRBV12-4,TRBJ2-1,CASSLFGGLGFMDEQFF
TRBV7-8,TRBJ1-1,CASSLGGTPNAEAFF
TRBV6-2/TRBV6-3,TRBJ2-1,CASSYSERDQEQFF
TRBV11-3,TRBJ2-1,CASSRRRGNNEQFF
TRBV6-5,TRBJ1-4,CASSYSYGTANEKLFF
TRBV6-2/TRBV6-3,TRBJ2-3,CASSWGGSPDTQYF
TRBV19,TRBJ2-3,CASRLGHTDTQYF
TRBV6-1,TRBJ2-7,CASNRDQRYEQYF
TRBV12-3/TRBV12-4,TRBJ2-3,CASSLIGGGSDTQYF
TRBV19,TRBJ2-5,CATSDHTDRQETQYF
TRBV12-3/TRBV12-4,TRBJ1-5,CASSLGFGVQPQHF